This T cell receptor beta chain originates from a study of post-analysis software for immune sequencing data. Background on the study: Included among the disease courses, which were recorded for the cohort, were relapsing-remitting, secondary progressive and progressive-relapsing multiple sclerosis. Broader study findings: Five or six TRBV segments were more frequent in patients than controls; TRBV5-6, TRBV5-1 and TRBV20-1 belonged to this group. Controls' normalized Chao1 diversity significantly exceeded that of multiple sclerosis patients. Analysis by F measure revealed that same-batch samples clustered strongly together.

Unmatched junction bases numbered 4, after V lost 8 bases and J lost 15 bases. CDR3 length: 9 amino acids. Libraries were made from TCR beta cDNA, and they carried unique molecular identifiers. cDNA molecules numbering about half a million came from roughly 1.1 to 9.2 million T cells. MiXCR, run by TCRdb on the PCR reads, gives a single entry per CDR3 protein. The repertoire consists of 500,000 to 600,000 distinct CDR3 sequences, with roughly two fifths occurring once and the leading ten covering 1.5% to 2%. Regarding this clonotype: As yet, its antigen is unknown.

This sequence was found in a girl aged 5-17 years with multiple sclerosis. The sample comprised blood. This chain links TRBV12-3 or TRBV12-4 with TRBJ2-4; 7 positions match TRBD1. The CDR3 is CASGWDRYF. In nucleotides, the CDR3 is TGTGCCAGCGGTTGGGACAGGTACTTC.